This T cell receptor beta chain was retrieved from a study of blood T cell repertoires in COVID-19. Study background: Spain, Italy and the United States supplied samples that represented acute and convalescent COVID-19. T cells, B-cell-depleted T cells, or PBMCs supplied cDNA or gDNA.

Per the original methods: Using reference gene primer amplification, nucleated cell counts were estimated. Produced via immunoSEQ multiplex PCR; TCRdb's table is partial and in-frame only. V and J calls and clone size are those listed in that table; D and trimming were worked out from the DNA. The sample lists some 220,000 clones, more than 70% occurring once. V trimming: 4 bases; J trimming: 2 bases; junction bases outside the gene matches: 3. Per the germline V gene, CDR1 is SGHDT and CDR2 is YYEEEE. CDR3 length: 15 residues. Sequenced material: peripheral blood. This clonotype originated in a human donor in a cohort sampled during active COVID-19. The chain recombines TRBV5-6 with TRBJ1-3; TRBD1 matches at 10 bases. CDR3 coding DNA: TGTGCCAGCAGCCTCGGGACAGGGGCTGGAAACACCATATATTTT. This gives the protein CASSLGTGAGNTIYF. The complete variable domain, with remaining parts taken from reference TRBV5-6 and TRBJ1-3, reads DAGVTQSPTHLIKTRGQQVTLRCSPKSGHDTVSWYQQALGQGPQFIFQYYEEEERQRGNFPDRFSGHQFPNYSSELNVNALLLGDSALYLCASSLGTGAGNTIYFGEGSWLTVV.